This passage covers 21 T cell receptor beta chains from one sample sequenced in a study of Ad26.COV2.S vaccination and SARS-CoV-2 variants. Indicated treatment: some 19 received Ad26.COV2.S at low or high dose, single or two shots; about five received placebo; per-sample allocation not given. Sampling happened 63 days after the first vaccine or placebo injection. Clones were read by immunoSEQ multiplex PCR, and TCRdb kept only the in-frame ones, dropping some. Counted here are around 400,000 clones, around nine tenths occurring once; the ten biggest clones make up 1.9%. The sample here was peripheral blood, taken in a trial of Ad26.COV2.S vaccine versus placebo. These TCRs come from a person aged 18 to 59 who received the Ad26.COV2.S COVID-19 vaccine or a placebo.

The CDR3 sequence: CAWSPQGDQYF. DNA for the CDR3: TGTGCCTGGAGCCCCCAGGGGGACCAGTACTTC. This chain links TRBV30 with TRBJ2-5, with 7 positions matching TRBD1. The CDR3 covers 11 residues. V was clipped by 3 bases and J by 10 bases; unmatched bases: 5. Per germline, CDR1 GTSNPN and CDR2 SVGIG (reference sequence).

This clone was seen a single time. CDR3 protein: CSVEELSGANVLTF. The CDR3 DNA reads TGCAGCGTTGAAGAACTCTCTGGGGCCAACGTCCTGACTTTC. J is TRBJ2-6 and V is TRBV29-1; no reliable D call. V gave up 0 bases and J gave up 0 bases, with 3 bases separating them. Germline CDR1 reads SQVTM; CDR2 reads ANQGSEA. The CDR3 has 14 residues.

The V gene is TRBV9, the J gene TRBJ2-1; 9 positions match TRBD2. V trimming: 4 bases; J trimming: 10 bases; junction bases outside the gene matches: 15. The CDR3 is 16 amino acids. CDR1 is SGDLS and CDR2 is YYNGEE in the germline V gene. CDR3 loop: CASSPRRASGTGEQFF. CDR3 DNA sequence: TGTGCCAGCAGCCCCAGAAGGGCTAGCGGGACCGGAGAGCAGTTCTTC.

The chain links TRBV5-8 to TRBJ1-2; 8 bases line up with TRBD1. This CDR3 region has 15 residues. The germline CDR1 and CDR2 sequences are SGHTS and YDEGEE. V trimming: 4 bases; J trimming: 5 bases; junction bases outside the gene matches: 10. As DNA, the CDR3 is TGTGCCAGCAGCCGAGGACAGGGAGCCTATTATGGCTACACCTTC. It specifies CASSRGQGAYYGYTF. The full variable domain, in which reference TRBV5-8 and TRBJ1-2 provide the parts outside the CDR3, is EAGVTQSPTHLIKTRGQQATLRCSPISGHTSVYWYQQALGLGLQFLLWYDEGEERNRGNFPPRFSGRQFPNYSSELNVNALELEDSALYLCASSRGQGAYYGYTFGSGTRLTVV.

The rearrangement joins TRBV7-3 to TRBJ2-1; 10 nucleotides agree with TRBD2. Germline V gene sequence: CDR1 SGHTA, CDR2 FQGTGA. V lost 5 bases and J lost 7; bases outside the gene matches: 11. CDR3 length: 16 amino acids. In nucleotides, the CDR3 is TGTGCCAGCAGCCGTTTAGCGGGAGGTGAAGGGAATGAGCAGTTCTTC. It yields the protein CASSRLAGGEGNEQFF.

The chain uses TRBV19 and TRBJ2-6, with D possibly being TRBD1 or TRBD2 (5 bases each). The CDR3 has 13 residues. Looked up from germline, CDR1 is LNHDA and CDR2 is SQIVND (reference sequence). V was shortened by 7 bases and J by 4 bases, with 8 bases between the two germline ends. Here the CDR3 DNA reads TGTGCCAGTACGGGACCCGGGGCCAACGTCCTGACTTTC. Its translation: CASTGPGANVLTF.

The chain recombines TRBV6-2 or TRBV6-3 with TRBJ1-4; 9 bases align to TRBD1. Germline CDR1 MNHEY, CDR2 SVGEGT. This CDR3 region has 16 residues. The ends lost 0 bases at V and 8 bases at J; junction bases unmatched: 7. The CDR3 nucleotides read TGTGCCAGCAGTTACTCGGGACAGGGTGGCGAAGAAAAACTGTTTTTT. Translated, it gives CASSYSGQGGEEKLFF.

This sequence joins TRBV5-1 and TRBJ2-3, with 8 bases fitting TRBD2. Per the germline V gene, CDR1 is SGHRS and CDR2 is YFSETQ. There are 15 residues in the CDR3. V was clipped by 1 base and J by 5 bases; unmatched bases: 6. CDR3 sequence: CASSLRRREEDTQYF. CDR3 nucleotide sequence: TGCGCCAGCAGCTTGCGCCGGCGGGAGGAAGATACGCAGTATTTT.

This clone was observed once. The chain employs TRBV28 and TRBJ1-5; D uncertain. Germline loops: CDR1 MDHEN, CDR2 SYDVKM. V was cut by 7 bases and J by 5 bases, with 12 bases left in between. The CDR3 contains 13 residues. The CDR3, as DNA: TGTGCCAGCACAGTGGGGAGGTATCAGCCCCAGCATTTT. It codes for CASTVGRYQPQHF.

The chain employs TRBV7-3 and TRBJ2-1; 11 nucleotides align to TRBD2. The ends lost 2 bases at V and 9 bases at J; junction bases unmatched: 9. The length of the CDR3 is 16 residues. Germline-derived CDR1 and CDR2 are SGHTA and FQGTGA. The CDR3 DNA sequence: TGTGCCAGCAGCTTACTTACTAGCGGGAGAGGGGGTGAGCAGTTCTTC. Its translation is CASSLLTSGRGGEQFF.

This clone was detected once. V is TRBV4-3 and J is TRBJ2-5; no reliable D call. Germline loops: CDR1 LGHNA, CDR2 YSLEER. With 1 base removed from V and 4 bases from J, the gap between germline ends came to 7 bases. This CDR3 contains 13 residues. CDR3 sequence: CASSQGLGETQYF. CDR3 coding DNA: TGCGCCAGCAGCCAAGGGCTTGGAGAGACCCAGTACTTC.

The rearrangement joins TRBV24-1 to TRBJ1-5, with D hard to call. Per the germline V gene, CDR1 is KGHDR and CDR2 is SFDVKD. Deletions cut 1 base from V and 4 bases from J, with 4 bases between. The CDR3 has 13 residues. This CDR3 is CATSDFGNQPQHF. Here the CDR3 DNA reads TGTGCCACCAGTGATTTCGGGAATCAGCCCCAGCATTTT.

The rearrangement uses TRBV5-1 and TRBJ2-7; D unresolved. Trimming pared 0 bases from V and 5 bases from J, leaving 12 bases between. The CDR3 consists of 14 residues. Germline V gene lookup returns CDR1 SGHRS and CDR2 YFSETQ. The CDR3: CASSLGGPYDEQYF. CDR3 coding DNA: TGCGCCAGCAGCTTGGGAGGCCCTTATGACGAGCAGTACTTC.

The chain has TRBV24-1 and TRBJ2-5; D might be TRBD1 or TRBD2, each matching 5 bases. CDR3 length: 14 residues. Germline V gives CDR1 KGHDR, CDR2 SFDVKD. Trimming left V 9 bases short and J 2 bases short, with 15 bases between. The CDR3 region has the DNA TGTGCCACCGGGCAGGGAGCGGTGCAAGAGACCCAGTACTTC. Its translation: CATGQGAVQETQYF.

The rearrangement uses TRBV11-3 and TRBJ2-1, with 9 bases matching TRBD1. J gave up 1 base and V 8 bases, and 6 bases lay outside the gene matches. CDR3 length: 15 amino acids. Looked up from germline, CDR1 is SGHNT and CDR2 is YENEEA. Here the CDR3 reads CASWDRALSYNEQFF. In DNA form, the CDR3 reads TGTGCCAGCTGGGACAGGGCCCTTTCCTACAATGAGCAGTTCTTC.

CDR3 sequence: CASSPRSSYEQYF. The CDR3 nucleotides are TGTGCCAGCAGTCCTAGAAGCTCCTACGAGCAGTACTTC. V usage is TRBV7-2 and J usage is TRBJ2-7; D unresolved. Between the trimmed V and J ends, which lost 6 bases and 0 bases, there was a span of 9 bases. The CDR3 length is 13 residues. The germline CDR1 and CDR2 sequences are SGHTA and FQGNSA.

This clone was seen only once. This chain uses TRBV5-4 with TRBJ2-1; D not certain. The CDR3 is 14 residues long. In germline, CDR1 is SGHNT, CDR2 YYREEE (reference sequence). The V gene lost 1 base and the J gene lost 1 base, with 6 bases spanning the gap. The DNA of the CDR3 is TGTGCCAGCAGCTTGCGTTCTTCCTACAATGAGCAGTTCTTC. It specifies CASSLRSSYNEQFF.

The V call is TRBV30, the J call TRBJ2-3; D may be TRBD1 (5 bases). V was shortened by 2 bases and J by 2 bases, with 11 bases between the two germline ends. Germline V CDR1 and CDR2: GTSNPN, SVGIG (reference sequence). CDR3 length: 14 amino acids. As DNA, the CDR3 is TGTGCCTGGAGTATTGACAGTGCCACAGATACGCAGTATTTT. Its translation is CAWSIDSATDTQYF.

This rearrangement joins TRBV9 to TRBJ1-3, with 12 bases matching TRBD1. V lost 3 bases and J lost 7; bases outside the gene matches: 5. Germline loops: CDR1 SGDLS, CDR2 YYNGEE. CDR3 size: 15 residues. In DNA form, the CDR3 reads TGTGCCAGCAGCGGAGGGACAGGGGGCATTAACACCATATATTTT. It specifies CASSGGTGGINTIYF.

This rearrangement joins TRBV28 to TRBJ2-7, with 11 bases that match TRBD1. Germline loops: CDR1 MDHEN, CDR2 SYDVKM. The CDR3 covers 14 residues. Unmatched junction bases numbered 4, after V lost 4 bases and J lost 5 bases. CDR3 region: CASSSPGQGDEQYF. In DNA form, the CDR3 reads TGTGCCAGCAGTTCACCGGGACAGGGGGACGAGCAGTACTTC.

The chain combines TRBV5-4 with TRBJ2-6; 9 bases match TRBD1. Germline loops: CDR1 SGHNT, CDR2 YYREEE (reference sequence). CDR3 length: 17 residues. V shed 4 bases and J 0 bases; nucleotides not matched to a gene: 5. The CDR3 nucleotides are TGTGCCAGCAGCACCGGGACAGGGCCCTCTGGGGCCAACGTCCTGACTTTC. Translation gives CASSTGTGPSGANVLTF.